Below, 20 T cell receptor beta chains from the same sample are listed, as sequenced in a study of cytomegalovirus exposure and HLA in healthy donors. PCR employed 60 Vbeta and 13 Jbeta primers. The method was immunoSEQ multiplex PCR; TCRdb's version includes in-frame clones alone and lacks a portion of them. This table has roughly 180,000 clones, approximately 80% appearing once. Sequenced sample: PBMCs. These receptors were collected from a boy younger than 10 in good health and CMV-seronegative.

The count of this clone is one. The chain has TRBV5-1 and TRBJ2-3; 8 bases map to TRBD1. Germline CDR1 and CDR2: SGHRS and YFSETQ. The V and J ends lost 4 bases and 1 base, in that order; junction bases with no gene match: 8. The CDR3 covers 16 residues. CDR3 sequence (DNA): TGCGCCAGCAGCCTACGGACAGGGTGGGGCACAGATACGCAGTATTTT. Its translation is CASSLRTGWGTDTQYF. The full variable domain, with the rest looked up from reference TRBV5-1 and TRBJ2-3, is KAGVTQTPRYLIKTRGQQVTLSCSPISGHRSVSWYQQTPGQGLQFLFEYFSETQRNKGNFPGRFSGRQFSNSRSEMNVSTLELGDSALYLCASSLRTGWGTDTQYFGPGTRLTVL.

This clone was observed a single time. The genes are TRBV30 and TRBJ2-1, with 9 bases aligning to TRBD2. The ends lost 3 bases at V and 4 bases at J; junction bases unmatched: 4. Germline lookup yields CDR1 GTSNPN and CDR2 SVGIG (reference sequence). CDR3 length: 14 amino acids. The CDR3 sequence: CAWRGLATYNEQFF. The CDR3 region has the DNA TGTGCCTGGAGGGGACTAGCAACATACAATGAGCAGTTCTTC.

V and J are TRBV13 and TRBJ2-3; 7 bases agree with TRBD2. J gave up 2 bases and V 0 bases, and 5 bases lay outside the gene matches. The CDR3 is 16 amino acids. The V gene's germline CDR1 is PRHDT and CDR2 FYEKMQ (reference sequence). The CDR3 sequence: CASSLGSSGFTDTQYF. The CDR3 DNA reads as TGTGCCAGCAGCTTAGGGTCTAGCGGCTTCACAGATACGCAGTATTTT.

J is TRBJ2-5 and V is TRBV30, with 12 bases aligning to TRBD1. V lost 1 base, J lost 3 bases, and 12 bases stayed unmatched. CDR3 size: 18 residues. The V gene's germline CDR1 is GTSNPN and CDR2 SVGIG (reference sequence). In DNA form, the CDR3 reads TGTGCCTGGAGTGGTCCCGGGACAGGGGGCATCGCCGAAGAGACCCAGTACTTC. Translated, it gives CAWSGPGTGGIAEETQYF.

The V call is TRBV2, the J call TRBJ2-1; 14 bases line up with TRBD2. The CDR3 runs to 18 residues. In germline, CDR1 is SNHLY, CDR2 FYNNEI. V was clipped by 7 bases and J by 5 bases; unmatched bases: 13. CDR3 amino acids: CASTIPTSGRAIDNEQFF. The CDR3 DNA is TGTGCCAGCACCATCCCGACTAGCGGGAGGGCAATCGACAATGAGCAGTTCTTC.

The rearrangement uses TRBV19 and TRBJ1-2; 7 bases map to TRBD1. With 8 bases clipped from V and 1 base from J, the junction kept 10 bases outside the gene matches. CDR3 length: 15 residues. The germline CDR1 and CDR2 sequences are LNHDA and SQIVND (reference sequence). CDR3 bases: TGTGCCAGTTCGTCGTCAGGGGGAGGTAACTATGGCTACACCTTC. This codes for CASSSSGGGNYGYTF.

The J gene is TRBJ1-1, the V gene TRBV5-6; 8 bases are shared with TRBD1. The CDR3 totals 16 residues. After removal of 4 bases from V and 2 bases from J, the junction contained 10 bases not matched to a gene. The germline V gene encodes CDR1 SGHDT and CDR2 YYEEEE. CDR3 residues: CASSMGQERPNTEAFF. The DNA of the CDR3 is TGTGCCAGCAGCATGGGACAGGAAAGGCCAAACACTGAAGCTTTCTTT. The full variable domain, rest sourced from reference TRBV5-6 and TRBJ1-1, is DAGVTQSPTHLIKTRGQQVTLRCSPKSGHDTVSWYQQALGQGPQFIFQYYEEEERQRGNFPDRFSGHQFPNYSSELNVNALLLGDSALYLCASSMGQERPNTEAFFGQGTRLTVV.

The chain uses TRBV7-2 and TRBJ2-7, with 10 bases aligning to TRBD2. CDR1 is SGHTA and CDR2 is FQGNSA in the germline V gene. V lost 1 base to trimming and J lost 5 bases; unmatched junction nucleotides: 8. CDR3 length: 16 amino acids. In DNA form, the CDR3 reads TGTGCCAGCAGCTTAGGGGCTAGCGGGAGTATCGACGAGCAGTACTTC. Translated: CASSLGASGSIDEQYF.

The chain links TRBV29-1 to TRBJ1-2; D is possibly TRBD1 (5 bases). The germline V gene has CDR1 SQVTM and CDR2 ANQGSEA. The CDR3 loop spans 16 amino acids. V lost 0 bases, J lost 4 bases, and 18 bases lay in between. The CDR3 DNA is TGCAGCGTTGAAGATCGGGGGAAGCTTTTAACCTATGGCTACACCTTC. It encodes CSVEDRGKLLTYGYTF.

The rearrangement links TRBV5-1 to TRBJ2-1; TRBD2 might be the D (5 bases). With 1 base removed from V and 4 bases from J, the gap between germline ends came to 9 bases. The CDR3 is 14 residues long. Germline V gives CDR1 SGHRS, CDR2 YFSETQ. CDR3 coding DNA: TGCGCCAGCAGCTTGCGAGAGGGATACAATGAGCAGTTCTTC. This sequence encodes CASSLREGYNEQFF.

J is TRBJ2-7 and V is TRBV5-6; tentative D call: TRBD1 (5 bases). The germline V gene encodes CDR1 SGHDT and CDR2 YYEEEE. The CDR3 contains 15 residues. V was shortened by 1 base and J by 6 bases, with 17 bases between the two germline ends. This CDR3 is CASSLRQGEVSEQYV. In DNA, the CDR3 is TGTGCCAGCAGCTTGCGGCAGGGTGAGGTCTCCGAGCAGTACGTC.

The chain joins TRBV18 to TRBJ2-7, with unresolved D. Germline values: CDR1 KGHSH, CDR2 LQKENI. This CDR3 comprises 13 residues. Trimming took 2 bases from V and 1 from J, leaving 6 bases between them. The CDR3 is CASSPSDSYEQYF. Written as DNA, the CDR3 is TGTGCCAGCTCACCATCAGATTCCTACGAGCAGTACTTC. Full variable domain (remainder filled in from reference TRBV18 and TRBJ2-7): NAGVMQNPRHLVRRRGQEARLRCSPMKGHSHVYWYRQLPEEGLKFMVYLQKENIIDESGMPKERFSAEFPKEGPSILRIQQVVRGDSAAYFCASSPSDSYEQYFGPGTRLTVT.

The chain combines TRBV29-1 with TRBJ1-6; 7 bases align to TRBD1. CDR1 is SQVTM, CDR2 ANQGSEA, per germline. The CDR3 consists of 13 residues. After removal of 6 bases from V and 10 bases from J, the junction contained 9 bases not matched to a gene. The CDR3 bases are TGCAGCGTGGTTGACAGGGTCGGCTCACCCCTCCACTTT. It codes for CSVVDRVGSPLHF. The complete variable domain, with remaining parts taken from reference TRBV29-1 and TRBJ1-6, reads SAVISQKPSRDICQRGTSLTIQCQVDSQVTMMFWYRQQPGQSLTLIATANQGSEATYESGFVIDKFPISRPNLTFSTLTVSNMSPEDSSIYLCSVVDRVGSPLHFGNGTRLTVT.

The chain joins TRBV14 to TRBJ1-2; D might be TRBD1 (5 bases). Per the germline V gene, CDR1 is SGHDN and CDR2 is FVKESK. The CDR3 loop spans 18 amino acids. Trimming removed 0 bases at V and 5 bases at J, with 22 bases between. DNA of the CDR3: TGTGCCAGCAGCCAAGATCACCCAGGGTCCCACCAACCTTATGGCTACACCTTC. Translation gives CASSQDHPGSHQPYGYTF.

The CDR3 nucleotides are TGTGCCAGCAGCCTTAGCGGGATGCGAAAAACAGATACGCAGTATTTT. It yields the protein CASSLSGMRKTDTQYF. The chain has TRBV13 and TRBJ2-3, with 8 positions matching TRBD2. The junction had 10 bases not matched to a gene; V was cut back by 5 bases and J by 3 bases. Germline values: CDR1 PRHDT, CDR2 FYEKMQ (reference sequence). The length of the CDR3 is 16 residues.

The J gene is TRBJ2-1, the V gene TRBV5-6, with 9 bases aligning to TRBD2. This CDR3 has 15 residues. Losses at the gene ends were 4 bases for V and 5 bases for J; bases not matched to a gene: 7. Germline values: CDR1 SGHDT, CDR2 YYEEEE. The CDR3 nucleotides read TGTGCCAGCAGCATCTTAGCGGGGGATGACAATGAGCAGTTCTTC. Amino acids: CASSILAGDDNEQFF.

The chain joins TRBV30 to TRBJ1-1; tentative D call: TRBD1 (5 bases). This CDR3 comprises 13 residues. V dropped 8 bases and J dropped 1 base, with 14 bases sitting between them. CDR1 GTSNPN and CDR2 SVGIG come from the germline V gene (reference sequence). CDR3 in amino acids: CAGATAKNTEAFF. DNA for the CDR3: TGTGCCGGGGCGACAGCTAAGAACACTGAAGCTTTCTTT.

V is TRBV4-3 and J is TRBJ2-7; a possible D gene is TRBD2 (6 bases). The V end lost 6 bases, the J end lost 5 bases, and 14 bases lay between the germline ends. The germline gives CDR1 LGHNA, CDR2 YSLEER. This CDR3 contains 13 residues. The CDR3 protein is CASSGGMVDEQYF. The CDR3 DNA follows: TGCGCCAGCAGTGGCGGGATGGTCGACGAGCAGTACTTC.

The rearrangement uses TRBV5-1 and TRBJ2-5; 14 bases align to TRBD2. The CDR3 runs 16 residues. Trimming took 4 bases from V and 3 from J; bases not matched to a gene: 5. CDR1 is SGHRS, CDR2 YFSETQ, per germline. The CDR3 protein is CASSMTSGRVKETQYF. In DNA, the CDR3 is TGCGCCAGCAGCATGACTAGCGGGAGGGTAAAAGAGACCCAGTACTTC. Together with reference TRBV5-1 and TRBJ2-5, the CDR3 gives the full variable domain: KAGVTQTPRYLIKTRGQQVTLSCSPISGHRSVSWYQQTPGQGLQFLFEYFSETQRNKGNFPGRFSGRQFSNSRSEMNVSTLELGDSALYLCASSMTSGRVKETQYFGPGTRLLVL.

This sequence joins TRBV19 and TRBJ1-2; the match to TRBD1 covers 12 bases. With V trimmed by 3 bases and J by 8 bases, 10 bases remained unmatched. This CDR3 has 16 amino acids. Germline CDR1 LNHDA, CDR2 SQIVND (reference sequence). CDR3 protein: CASSIGPGQGAWGYTF. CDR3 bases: TGTGCCAGTAGTATCGGGCCGGGACAGGGGGCATGGGGCTACACCTTC. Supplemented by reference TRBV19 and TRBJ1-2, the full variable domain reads DGGITQSPKYLFRKEGQNVTLSCEQNLNHDAMYWYRQDPGQGLRLIYYSQIVNDFQKGDIAEGYSVSREKKESFPLTVTSAQKNPTAFYLCASSIGPGQGAWGYTFGSGTRLTVV.